Included here is one T cell receptor (beta chain) sequence, with context. Its antigen is unidentified. The sample belongs to a study of OX40 agonist ivuxolimab in advanced cancers. The study, taken as a whole, reports: Compared with CD4+, CD8+ T cells on average had more expanded clones.

Clones were sequenced by immunoSEQ multiplex PCR, and TCRdb holds only the in-frame ones, with some missing. This table holds roughly 77,000 clones, around 85% found once. The material sequenced was CD4+ or CD8+ T cells sorted from blood, taken in a trial of the OX40 agonist ivuxolimab. This TCR was sampled from an adult with an advanced solid tumor such as melanoma, head and neck, liver or kidney cancer.

The CDR3 region has the DNA TGTGCCAGCAGCCCCACACAGGGGAACCATGGCTACACCTTC. Amino acids: CASSPTQGNHGYTF. The chain employs TRBV7-9 and TRBJ1-2; 7 nucleotides match TRBD1. V gave up 5 bases and J gave up 6 bases; unmatched junction bases: 9. Germline lookup yields CDR1 SEHNR and CDR2 FQNEAQ (reference sequence). This CDR3 spans 14 amino acids. Full variable domain (remainder filled in from reference TRBV7-9 and TRBJ1-2): DTGVSQNPRHKITKRGQNVTFRCDPISEHNRLYWYRQTLGQGPEFLTYFQNEAQLEKSRLLSDRFSAERPKGSFSTLEIQRTEQGDSAMYLCASSPTQGNHGYTFGSGTRLTVV.